This record covers a single TCR beta chain. This clone was detected only once. Which antigen it targets is not known. Base qualities are not provided; no much larger clone lies one nucleotide away. The CDR3 has 14 amino acids, counting the end cysteine and phenylalanine. Only the CDR3 DNA is retained, 42 bases long and in frame from the first base. CDR1 and CDR2, per the germline V gene (reference sequence), are SGHKS and YYEKEE. The V end loses 4 bases and the J end loses 1 base, and a stretch of 11 bases separates them. The sample's time point, from its label and the paper: baseline before first vaccination. Vaccinee samples were obtained from the UK trials COV001 and COV002, which included a single-blind randomized controlled phase 2/3 trial of AZD1222 (ChAdOx1 nCoV-19) in healthy adults. For TCRbeta chain sequencing, PBMC samples from trial participants were taken at day 0 and at day 28 after the second dose.

The CDR3 regions of human TCRbeta chains were analyzed by immunosequencing. As for the original processing: TCRs in the repertoires were matched against a reference library of SARS-CoV-2-specific TCRs that had been generated with the MIRA antigen-specificity platform. Breadth meant the fraction of unique TCRs that were SARS-CoV-2-associated, whereas depth meant the fraction of total T cells that were SARS-CoV-2-associated. Using the MIRA data, each spike-specific TCR was assigned both to the spike region to which the TCR was reactive and to a CD4 or CD8 class. Log10-transformed breadth and depth values were compared by one-way ANOVA with Sidak's multiple comparisons tests. Held by TCRdb, this immuneACCESS table contains in-frame sequences only and omits some clones. Under half of the omission traces to an unresolved V gene where checked; the cause of the rest is unknown. That table supplies the V and J calls and clone size; D and trimming were determined from the DNA. Present in this sample are 120,000 or so clones, roughly 91% of which were seen just once. The ten largest clones represent about 4.1% of the sample.

These data come from a study of T cell responses to AZD1222 COVID-19 vaccine (dated by TCRdb to about 2021). Study-wide context: Because spike-specific TCR depth and breadth did not differ between the two schedules, AZD1222 recipients who got a second dose at roughly 4 weeks were pooled with those who got a second dose at roughly 12 weeks. A total of 240 or so trial participants underwent TCR sequencing, of whom 207 had received two doses of AZD1222 and around 25 had received two doses of the MenACWY control vaccine. Enrollment into the trials was organized by age into subgroups of 18-55, 56-69 and 70-plus years, and those subgroups contained roughly 140, 27 and 60 TCR-sequenced participants, respectively.

Results and caveats for the whole study, not just this receptor: The whole spike protein was spanned by vaccine-associated CD4 TCRs, and dominant responses were seen in regions 160-218 and 743-854. Because no day 14 peak-response samples were available, repertoires were characterized only after the peak T cell response. The 56-69-year group was small, and its depth increase did not reach significance, likely because of low power. Reportedly, close to half of the unique spike-specific TCRs recognized epitopes lying outside the regions that are mutated in the B.1.351 and B.1.1.7 variants. After two AZD1222 doses, spike-specific TCR breadth and depth were significantly higher than at day 0 and than in MenACWY recipients. Most participants were white British and females outnumbered males, and the authors suggested that clonal diversity may have been underestimated. Conclusions about previously exposed vaccinees are limited because only six or seven AZD1222 recipients were SARS-CoV-2 seropositive at baseline.

The starting material was peripheral blood, obtained on day 0 of AZD1222 vaccination. The V gene is TRBV5-5 and the J gene is TRBJ1-1, with the D gene not clear enough to name. This receptor was obtained from an adult in good health. The CDR3 region: CASSGWGSNTEAFF. The DNA reads as follows: TGTGCCAGCAGCGGGTGGGGTTCGAACACTGAAGCTTTCTTT.